The clone carrying this T cell receptor (beta chain) was seen a few times. This record belongs to a study of beta chain features in type 1 diabetes. Trimming left V 0 bases short and J 1 base short, with 9 bases between. From germline, CDR1 is SGHNT and CDR2 YYREEE (reference sequence). The CDR3 spans 15 residues. The authors reverse transcribed all of the isolated RNA, so sequencing captured expressed TCRB transcripts. The method was immunoSEQ multiplex PCR; TCRdb's version includes in-frame clones alone and lacks a portion of them. The sample has just over 450,000 clones; 30% are singletons. What was sequenced was naive CD4+ T cells from blood. The receptor comes from a man between 18 and 29 years old in good health. The chain joins TRBV5-4 to TRBJ2-3, with a tentative D call TRBD2 (6 bases). CDR3 sequence: CASSLGASGTDTQYF. CDR3 in DNA: TGTGCCAGCAGCTTGGGGGCTAGCGGCACAGATACGCAGTATTTT.